Listed below are T cell receptor beta chains from one sample, sequenced in a study of T cell responses to AZD1222 COVID-19 vaccine. Profiled with immunoSEQ multiplex PCR; TCRdb holds only in-frame clones, not every one. The profile shows some 170,000 clones, roughly nine tenths of them singletons. Material: peripheral blood, obtained 28 days after the second AZD1222 dose. The receptor set was obtained from an adult who received the AZD1222 COVID-19 vaccine. CDR3s include the opening cysteine and the closing phenylalanine or tryptophan. D genes are given only for firm matches. Expanded clones get a size class; other rows say once, few or many, or leave the size out.

V	size	D	J	DNA	CDR3
TRBV19	NA	NA	TRBJ1-5	TGTGCCAGTACCTTAACAGGGAGCAATCAGCCCCAGCATTTT	CASTLTGSNQPQHF
TRBV19	NA	TRBD1	TRBJ1-5	TGTGCCAGTAGTTCCCAGACAGGGGATCAGCCCCAGCATTTT	CASSSQTGDQPQHF
TRBV5-1	NA	NA	TRBJ1-1	TGCGCCAGCAGCTTGGCTCTTCCAGGGAAGGCAGGTGAAGCTTTCTTT	CASSLALPGKAGEAFF
TRBV10-1	NA	NA	TRBJ2-2	TGCGCCAGCAGTGAACCAGAGACCGGGGAGCTGTTTTTT	CASSEPETGELFF
TRBV7-9	NA	NA	TRBJ1-1	TGTGCCAGCAGTTCGGGACCACAGGGGAACACTGAAGCTTTCTTT	CASSSGPQGNTEAFF
TRBV5-1	NA	TRBD1	TRBJ1-1	TGCGCCAGCAGCTTGGACAGGGGGACCCAGGACACTGAAGCTTTCTTT	CASSLDRGTQDTEAFF
TRBV3-1/TRBV3-2	NA	NA	TRBJ1-3	TGTGCCAGCAGCCCGTATGAGGGGATTAAAGGAAACACCATATATTTT	CASSPYEGIKGNTIYF
TRBV23-1	NA	NA	TRBJ1-5	TGCGCCAGCAGCCCCGGAGGGGGGTCGGTTCAGCCCCAGCATTTT	CASSPGGGSVQPQHF
TRBV7-9	once	NA	TRBJ2-7	TGTGCCAGCAGCTTTCCGGGACTGGGCGAGCAGTACTTC	CASSFPGLGEQYF
TRBV2	NA	TRBD1	TRBJ1-1	TGTGCCAGCAGTGCGTGGACAGGGGCGAACACTGAAGCTTTCTTT	CASSAWTGANTEAFF
TRBV10-3	NA	TRBD2	TRBJ2-3	TGTGCCATCAGTCCACTAGCGGGGGACACAGATACGCAGTATTTT	CAISPLAGDTDTQYF
TRBV5-4	NA	NA	TRBJ1-2	TGTGCCAGCAGCTTGGGTGGGACCCTAGAGGGTGGCTACACCTTC	CASSLGGTLEGGYTF
TRBV11-3	NA	NA	TRBJ2-5	TGTGCCAGCAGTTCGTACAGGGACCAAGAGACCCAGTACTTC	CASSSYRDQETQYF
TRBV5-1	NA	TRBD1	TRBJ1-2	TGCGCCAGCAGCTCTGGGACAGGACAAAACTATGGCTACACCTTC	CASSSGTGQNYGYTF
TRBV5-6	NA	NA	TRBJ1-5	TGTGCCAGCAGCCGGGGGTATAGCAATCAGCCCCAGCATTTT	CASSRGYSNQPQHF
TRBV7-9	NA	TRBD1	TRBJ1-3	TGTGCCAGCAGCCAAGGGACAGCCCGCTCTGGAAACACCATATATTTT	CASSQGTARSGNTIYF
TRBV7-3	NA	NA	TRBJ1-3	TGTGCCAGCAGCTTGGGAGGAGGAAACACCATATATTTT	CASSLGGGNTIYF
TRBV4-1	NA	NA	TRBJ2-7	TGCGCCAGCAGCCAAACTGGGACAGAGCAGTACTTC	CASSQTGTEQYF
TRBV27	NA	TRBD2	TRBJ2-1	TGTGCCAGCAGTCTCAAACCGGGACTAGACACCTTTGCCCAGTTCTTC	CASSLKPGLDTFAQFF
TRBV29-1	once	TRBD1	TRBJ1-2	TGCAGCGTTATGCAGGGGGGACAGGGGTATGGCTACACCTTC	CSVMQGGQGYGYTF
TRBV27	NA	TRBD1	TRBJ2-1	TGTGCCAGCACAGGGGGCGTCTACAATGAGCAGTTCTTC	CASTGGVYNEQFF
TRBV10-3	NA	TRBD1	TRBJ2-7	TGTGCCATCAGTGATATGGCTAGGAGACAGGGGGCGTATTACGAGCAGTACTTC	CAISDMARRQGAYYEQYF
TRBV3-1/TRBV3-2	NA	NA	TRBJ1-2	TGTGCCAGCAGCCTGCAGGGCGTTGAGTCTGGCTACACCTTC	CASSLQGVESGYTF
TRBV5-1	NA	NA	TRBJ2-5	TGCGCCAGCAGCTTGGTGGGGGTCTCAGAGACCCAGTACTTC	CASSLVGVSETQYF
TRBV5-6	NA	NA	TRBJ2-2	TGTGCCAGCAGCTTGGAAGATATCGGGGACACCGGGGAGCTGTTTTTT	CASSLEDIGDTGELFF
TRBV5-4	NA	NA	TRBJ2-6	TGTGCCAGCAGCTTCGGGCCCCCGGGGGGGGCCAACGTCCTGACTTTC	CASSFGPPGGANVLTF
TRBV3-1/TRBV3-2	NA	NA	TRBJ1-3	TGTGCCAGCAGCCTAGAGAGGGGCCACACCATATATTTT	CASSLERGHTIYF
TRBV7-9	NA	NA	TRBJ1-1	TGTGCCAGCAGCTCCAGGGTCCGGAACACTGAAGCTTTCTTT	CASSSRVRNTEAFF
TRBV5-6	NA	NA	TRBJ2-7	TGTGCCAGCAGCTCTCCCTCCTTGGGGGCAGGGGAGGGTTACTACGAGCAGTACTTC	CASSSPSLGAGEGYYEQYF
TRBV5-1	NA	NA	TRBJ1-3	TGCGCCAGCAGCCCCACAAACACCGGAAACACCATATATTTT	CASSPTNTGNTIYF
TRBV7-9	once	NA	TRBJ1-1	TGTGCCAGCAGCTTAGAAGGGGCGAACACTGAAGCTTTCTTT	CASSLEGANTEAFF
TRBV18	NA	TRBD2	TRBJ2-1	TGTGCCAGCTCACCTCCCGGACTAGCGGGGTTGAATGAGCAGTTCTTC	CASSPPGLAGLNEQFF
TRBV12-5	NA	NA	TRBJ1-1	TGTGCTAGTGGTACCACTCGGACAGTGAACACTGAAGCTTTCTTT	CASGTTRTVNTEAFF
TRBV5-1	once	NA	TRBJ1-2	TGCGCCAGCAGCTCGAGGGGTCCCCTTAGGGGCTACACCTTC	CASSSRGPLRGYTF
TRBV6-5	NA	NA	TRBJ1-3	TGTGCCAGCAGTTACTCCCAGGTAACCGCCGGAAACACCATATATTTT	CASSYSQVTAGNTIYF
TRBV2	NA	NA	TRBJ2-6	TGTGCCAGAGGACAGTCCTCTGGGGCCAACGTCCTGACTTTC	CARGQSSGANVLTF
TRBV19	NA	TRBD1	TRBJ1-2	TGTGCCAGTACCGGGTGGGACAGGAGCTACACCTTC	CASTGWDRSYTF
TRBV19	NA	NA	TRBJ1-2	TGTGCCAGTAGCTCAGGGCTTTATGGCTACACCTTC	CASSSGLYGYTF
TRBV27	NA	TRBD2	TRBJ2-1	TGTGCCAGCAGTCCCCTACAGCGGGGGTACAATGAGCAGTTCTTC	CASSPLQRGYNEQFF
TRBV4-1	NA	TRBD2	TRBJ2-5	TGCGCCAGCAGCCTCGGGACTAGCGGGGGCCCAATCCCAGAGACCCAGTACTTC	CASSLGTSGGPIPETQYF
TRBV6-5	NA	NA	TRBJ1-6	TGTGCCAGCAGTTACACGGCTGACTCACCCCTCCACTTT	CASSYTADSPLHF
TRBV10-2	NA	NA	TRBJ1-1	TGCGCCAGCAGCCCAGACTGGAACACTGAAGCTTTCTTT	CASSPDWNTEAFF
TRBV9	NA	NA	TRBJ2-5	TGTGCCAGCAGCCCCTCTGGGGTCGGAGAGACCCAGTACTTC	CASSPSGVGETQYF
TRBV6-5	once	NA	TRBJ1-6	TGTGCCAGCAGCCAACCCAGGGATTCACCCCTCCACTTT	CASSQPRDSPLHF
TRBV19	NA	NA	TRBJ2-2	TGTGCCAGTACCCCGGGACATAACACCGGGGAGCTGTTTTTT	CASTPGHNTGELFF
TRBV19	NA	NA	TRBJ1-1	TGTGCCACGACCCGGGGCACTGAAGCTTTCTTT	CATTRGTEAFF
TRBV27	once	NA	TRBJ1-5	TGTGCCAGCAGCCCCAATGACAGGAATCAGCCCCAGCATTTT	CASSPNDRNQPQHF
TRBV9	NA	NA	TRBJ1-3	TGTGCCAGCAGCGCTTCCGCCCGGAACACCATATATTTT	CASSASARNTIYF
TRBV19	NA	TRBD1	TRBJ1-2	TGTGCCAGCCACAGGGGACTGCCACTGTCTGATGGCTACACCTTC	CASHRGLPLSDGYTF
TRBV4-1	NA	NA	TRBJ2-3	TGCGCCAGCAGCCAGCAGGGCCCAGATACGCAGTATTTT	CASSQQGPDTQYF
TRBV5-5	NA	NA	TRBJ1-3	TGTGCCAGCAGCTTGTACGTTGGAAACACCATATATTTT	CASSLYVGNTIYF
TRBV6-5	NA	NA	TRBJ1-4	TGTGCCAGCAGTTACCATCGGACGGCCCCTAATGAAAAACTGTTTTTT	CASSYHRTAPNEKLFF
TRBV7-2	NA	NA	TRBJ2-3	TGTGCCAGCAGCCGGACTAGGGAGCTTGACAGGGATACGCAGTATTTT	CASSRTRELDRDTQYF
TRBV6-5	NA	NA	TRBJ1-4	TGTGCCAGCAGTTACTCACCCGGACATGAGGGAAAACTGTTTTTT	CASSYSPGHEGKLFF
TRBV16	NA	NA	TRBJ1-1	TGTGCCAGCAGCCGACCAGATACAGGGCTCACTGAAGCTTTCTTT	CASSRPDTGLTEAFF
TRBV9	NA	NA	TRBJ2-1	TGTGCCAGCAGCGTAGGTCGGGGGACCTACAATGAGCAGTTCTTC	CASSVGRGTYNEQFF
TRBV4-1	NA	NA	TRBJ2-1	TGCGCCAGCAGCCAATCGTTCGCCTACAATGAGCAGTTCTTC	CASSQSFAYNEQFF
TRBV6-6	once	NA	TRBJ1-1	TGTGCCAGCAGTTACGGCAGGGCCGGTCCTTCGGAAGCTTTCTTT	CASSYGRAGPSEAFF
TRBV7-8	once	TRBD1	TRBJ2-7	TGTGCCAGCACCAAGGCTACAGGGGTGGGGTCCCTCGAGCAGTACTTC	CASTKATGVGSLEQYF